A selection of T cell receptor beta chains follows, all from one sample in a study of CD8+CD57+ T cells in acquired aplastic anemia. One entry per CDR3 protein, called by TCRdb with MiXCR from the reads. The profile shows about half a million distinct CDR3 sequences, around 30% of them singletons. Sequenced material: sorted CD4+, CD8+, or CD8+CD57+ T cells (not recorded which) from PBMCs. The source is a human donor with aplastic anemia. Both conserved end residues are part of each CDR3. The D gene is left open where the match is weak. Part of the rows lack a size; the others show once, few, many or a class for expanded clones.

d_gene	v_gene	j_gene	abundance	CDR3aa	CDR3nt
TRBD2	TRBV5-6	TRBJ2-1	-	CASSLDRGENNEQFF	TGTGCCAGCAGCTTGGATCGGGGGGAAAACAATGAGCAGTTCTTC
TRBD2	TRBV4-1	TRBJ2-3	few	CASSPREVGTDTQYF	TGCGCCAGCAGCCCGCGGGAGGTAGGCACAGATACGCAGTATTTT
-	TRBV19	TRBJ2-7	once	CAWRFPSSYEQYF	TGTGCCTGGAGGTTTCCTAGCTCCTACGAGCAGTACTTC
-	TRBV19	TRBJ2-2	many	CASSSGGGELFF	TGTGCCAGTAGTTCAGGAGGCGGGGAGCTGTTTTTT
TRBD1	TRBV2	TRBJ1-1	-	CASSSPGQLNTEAFF	TGTGCCAGCAGTTCTCCGGGACAGTTGAACACTGAAGCTTTCTTT
-	TRBV2	TRBJ1-1	many	CASGEGTEAFF	TGTGCCAGCGGAGAGGGTACTGAAGCTTTCTTT
-	TRBV7-2	TRBJ2-3	many	CASSLERADTQYF	TGTGCTAGCAGCTTAGAGCGGGCAGATACGCAGTATTTT
-	TRBV9	TRBJ1-5	-	CASSSTGISNQPQHF	TGTGCCAGCAGCTCTACAGGTATTAGCAATCAGCCCCAGCATTTT
TRBD1	TRBV7-2	TRBJ1-2	many	CASSQGAWANYGYTF	TGTGCCAGCAGCCAGGGGGCGTGGGCTAACTATGGCTACACCTTC
-	TRBV9	TRBJ1-3	many	CASSADSGNTIYF	TGTGCCAGCAGCGCGGACAGTGGAAACACCATATATTTT
TRBD1	TRBV6-1	TRBJ1-5	few	CASSWTGGYNQPQHF	TGTGCCAGCAGCTGGACAGGGGGTTACAATCAGCCCCAGCATTTT
-	TRBV7-7	TRBJ2-5	-	CASSRRGGGAQYF	TGTGCTAGCAGCCGGAGGGGGGGGGGAGCCCAGTACTTC
TRBD1	TRBV2	TRBJ2-1	-	CASSGGQEKYNEQFF	TGTGCCAGCAGTGGTGGACAGGAGAAATACAATGAGCAGTTCTTC
-	TRBV25-1	TRBJ1-6	-	CASSDRAVSPLHF	TGTGCCAGCAGTGACAGGGCGGTTTCTCCCCTCCACTTT
-	TRBV29-1	TRBJ1-1	-	CSARQGGGWAEAFF	TGCAGCGCCCGCCAGGGTGGGGGATGGGCTGAAGCTTTCTTT
-	TRBV6-5	TRBJ1-6	-	CASSYGESPLHF	TGTGCCAGCAGTTATGGGGAGTCACCCCTCCACTTT
-	TRBV10-2	TRBJ1-1	many	CASRQLSQDDTEAFF	TGCGCCAGCCGTCAGTTATCACAGGATGACACTGAAGCTTTCTTT
-	TRBV2	TRBJ1-5	-	CASTSTQHF	TGTGCCAGCACGAGTACCCAGCATTTT
TRBD1	TRBV20-1	TRBJ2-1	many	CSASRWTGPYNEQFF	TGCAGTGCTAGTAGGTGGACAGGGCCCTACAATGAGCAGTTCTTC
TRBD1	TRBV19	TRBJ1-5	few	CASRMSTGTVNQPQHF	TGTGCCAGTAGAATGTCTACCGGGACAGTTAATCAGCCCCAGCATTTT
-	TRBV10-3	TRBJ1-1	-	CASARDANTEAFF	TGTGCCAGCGCCAGGGACGCGAACACTGAAGCTTTCTTT
-	TRBV2	TRBJ2-3	many	CASPLGEPSTDTQYF	TGTGCCAGTCCCTTGGGGGAACCTAGCACAGATACGCAGTATTTT
-	TRBV6-9	TRBJ1-2	few	CASSQGKLATNYGYTF	TGTGCCAGCAGCCAGGGGAAATTAGCAACGAACTATGGCTACACCTTC
-	TRBV20-1	TRBJ2-7	few	CSAPGPDSYEQYF	TGCAGTGCGCCCGGGCCAGACTCCTACGAGCAGTACTTC
-	TRBV6-1	TRBJ2-3	-	CASSEAPSFSTDTQYF	TGTGCCAGCAGTGAAGCGCCGTCTTTTAGCACAGATACGCAGTATTTT
-	TRBV10-1	TRBJ1-2	-	CASSDVSSGYTF	TGCGCCAGCAGTGATGTGTCCTCTGGCTACACCTTC